This T cell receptor (delta chain) is drawn from a study of gamma-delta T cells after stem cell transplantation. In germline, CDR1 is GEAIGNYY, CDR2 EKD. This CDR3 has 15 residues. On this clone: Relative to the germline gene, one junction end is altered; a read error may explain this.

TCRdb re-called clones from the RT-PCR reads using CATT. The table shows approximately 1,200 delta-chain clones, with around 41% occurring only once. The sequenced material came from gamma-delta T cells. The rearrangement uses TRDV2 and TRDJ1, with D possibly matching TRDD1 (5 bases). The sequence came from a human donor. It is not recorded whose cells these are; they may come from a transplant donor. This table probably holds off-target reads from a library built for another chain. The CDR3: CACDTVSPNENNLIF. The CDR3 DNA is TGTGCCTGTGACACCGTCTCCCCAAATGAAAATAACCTCATCTTT.